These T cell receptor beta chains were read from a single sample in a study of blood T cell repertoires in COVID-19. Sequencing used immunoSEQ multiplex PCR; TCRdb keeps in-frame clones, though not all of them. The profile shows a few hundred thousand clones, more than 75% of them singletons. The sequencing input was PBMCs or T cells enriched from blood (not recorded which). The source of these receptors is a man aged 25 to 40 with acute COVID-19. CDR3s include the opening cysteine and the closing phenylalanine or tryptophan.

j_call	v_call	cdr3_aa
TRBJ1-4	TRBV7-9	CASSLGPGLFF
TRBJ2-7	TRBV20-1	CSASLVSYEQYF
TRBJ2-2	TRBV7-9	CASRGQGATGELFF
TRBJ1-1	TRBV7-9	CASSLPPGGEAFF
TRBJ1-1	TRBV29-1	CSTRQILAEAFF
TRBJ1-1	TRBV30	CAWSVQRGMNTEAFF
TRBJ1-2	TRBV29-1	CSVAGTGGPRGYTF
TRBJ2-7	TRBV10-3	CAIIRTVIYEQYF
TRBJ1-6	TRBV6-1	CASSEMSRGYSPLHF
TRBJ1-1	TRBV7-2	CASSGRGGREAFF
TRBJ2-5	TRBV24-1	CATSSSFETLREQETQYF
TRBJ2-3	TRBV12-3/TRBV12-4	CASSRGVRDTQYF
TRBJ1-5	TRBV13	CASSSGLLSQPQHF
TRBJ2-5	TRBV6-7	CASPYRGSRETQYF
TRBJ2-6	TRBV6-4	CASSEDSSGANVLTF
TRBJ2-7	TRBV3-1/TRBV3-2	CASSQGLAMNEQYF
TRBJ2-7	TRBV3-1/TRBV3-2	CASSPRRQSYEQYF
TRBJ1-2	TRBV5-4	CASSTNSYGYTF
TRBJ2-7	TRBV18	CASSPAQGEQYF
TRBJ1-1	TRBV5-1	CASSLEGGDEAFF
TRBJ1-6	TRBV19	CASSAHIASPLHF
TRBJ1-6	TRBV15	CATSSRPKGASRLNSPLHF
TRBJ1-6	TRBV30	CACESAGVNSPLHF
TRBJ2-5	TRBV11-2	CASSLALYQETQYF
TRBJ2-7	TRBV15	CATSSPKGLGEQYF
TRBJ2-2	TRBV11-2	CASRDVAGGQTGELFF
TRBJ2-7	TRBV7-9	CASSFGGSYEQYF
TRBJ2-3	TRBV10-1	CASSAGLASTQYF
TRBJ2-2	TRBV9	CASGTAGELFF
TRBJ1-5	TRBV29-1	CSVGGGTGSNQPQHF
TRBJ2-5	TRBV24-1	CATSDFDGNGAETQYF
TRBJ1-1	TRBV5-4	CASSLTGYTEAFF
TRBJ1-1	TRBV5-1	CASSSSGTGGSEAFF
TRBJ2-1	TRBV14	CASSPRRLAGPNNEQFF
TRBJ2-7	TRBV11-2	CASSSSGLAGGLPSEQYF
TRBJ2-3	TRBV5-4	CASSLGLGQASTDTQYF
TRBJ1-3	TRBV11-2	CASSWNTGSGNTIYF
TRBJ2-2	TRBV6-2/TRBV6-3	CASSYTPSISGTSTGELFF
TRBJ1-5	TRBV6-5	CASSTRDRNQPQHF
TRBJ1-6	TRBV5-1	CASSPVGAGDSPLHF
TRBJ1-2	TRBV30	CAWSVRANYGYTF
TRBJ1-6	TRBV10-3	CAISESTGPGSPLHF
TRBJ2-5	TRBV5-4	CASSLEDRVVETQYF
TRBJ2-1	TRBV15	CATSGDLAGGYNEQFF